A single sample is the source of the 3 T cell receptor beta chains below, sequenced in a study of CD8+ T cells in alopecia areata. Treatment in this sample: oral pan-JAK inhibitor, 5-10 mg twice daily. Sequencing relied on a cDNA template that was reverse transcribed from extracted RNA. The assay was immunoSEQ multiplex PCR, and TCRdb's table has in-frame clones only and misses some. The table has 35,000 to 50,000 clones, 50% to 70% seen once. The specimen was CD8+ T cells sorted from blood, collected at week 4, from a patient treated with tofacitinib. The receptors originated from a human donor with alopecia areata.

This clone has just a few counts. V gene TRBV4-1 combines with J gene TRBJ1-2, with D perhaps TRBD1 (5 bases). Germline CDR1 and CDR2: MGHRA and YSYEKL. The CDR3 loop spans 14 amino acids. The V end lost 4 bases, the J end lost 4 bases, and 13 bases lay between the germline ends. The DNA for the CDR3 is TGCGCCAGCAGCCGGGACCTATCGCTCTATGGCTACACCTTC. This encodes CASSRDLSLYGYTF.

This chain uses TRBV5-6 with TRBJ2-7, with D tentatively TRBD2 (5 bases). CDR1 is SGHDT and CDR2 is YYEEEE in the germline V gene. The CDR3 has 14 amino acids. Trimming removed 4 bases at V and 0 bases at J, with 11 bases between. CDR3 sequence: CASSHGGSSYEQYF. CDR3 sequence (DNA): TGTGCCAGCAGCCACGGTGGGAGCTCCTACGAGCAGTACTTC. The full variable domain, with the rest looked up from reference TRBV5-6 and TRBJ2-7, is DAGVTQSPTHLIKTRGQQVTLRCSPKSGHDTVSWYQQALGQGPQFIFQYYEEEERQRGNFPDRFSGHQFPNYSSELNVNALLLGDSALYLCASSHGGSSYEQYFGPGTRLTVT.

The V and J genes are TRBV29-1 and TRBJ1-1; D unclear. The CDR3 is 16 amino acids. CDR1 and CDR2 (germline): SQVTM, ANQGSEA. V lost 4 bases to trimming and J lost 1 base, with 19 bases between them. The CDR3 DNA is TGCAGCGTTGTAAGGTCGGGGTTCCCCGGGAACACTGAAGCTTTCTTT. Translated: CSVVRSGFPGNTEAFF.